The 5 T cell receptor beta chains below were found in one sample sequenced in a study of spatial heterogeneity in lung cancer. General study results and limits: It was found that expanded intratumoral alpha and beta TCR counts tracked tumor mutation counts.

The sample's time point: sample taken at primary tumor resection. These TCRs' antigens remain unknown. MiXCR, applied by TCRdb to the 5' RACE reads, yields one record per CDR3 protein. The sample includes about 6,000 distinct CDR3 sequences, around 9.1% of them seen just once. Here the sequenced sample was lung tumor tissue, taken at surgery. The receptors come from a female donor with early-stage non-small cell lung cancer.

This clonotype was seen only a few times. This sequence joins TRBV20-1 and TRBJ1-1; TRBD1 matches at 8 bases. V was clipped by 0 bases and J by 1 base; unmatched bases: 4. This CDR3 spans 15 amino acids. The germline CDR1 and CDR2 sequences are DFQATT and SNEGSKA (reference sequence). CDR3 sequence (DNA): TGCAGTGCTAGAGACCAGGGACAGGCGAACACTGAAGCTTTCTTT. Translating gives CSARDQGQANTEAFF.

This clonotype was detected many times. The CDR3 reads CATSAIERGTLDEQFF. CDR3 bases: TGTGCCACCAGTGCGATTGAGCGGGGGACCTTAGATGAGCAGTTCTTC. This chain links TRBV24-1 with TRBJ2-1; TRBD2 matches 8 bases. CDR1 is KGHDR and CDR2 is SFDVKD in the germline V gene. This CDR3 is built from 16 residues. Trimming cost V 5 bases and J 8 bases; bases outside gene matches: 13.

V usage is TRBV27 and J usage is TRBJ2-5, with 9 bases lining up with TRBD2. V lost 2 bases and J lost 5; bases outside the gene matches: 9. The V gene's germline CDR1 is MNHEY and CDR2 SMNVEV (reference sequence). CDR3 length: 16 residues. DNA of the CDR3: TGTGCCAGCAGTTTAGGGGTGCTAGCGGGGCTGGAGACCCAGTACTTC. As protein: CASSLGVLAGLETQYF.

In its sample, this clonotype was seen a few times. The chain is built from TRBV5-1 and TRBJ2-1; TRBD1 aligns across 7 bases. Germline CDR1 reads SGHRS; CDR2 reads YFSETQ. The CDR3 is 10 residues long. Trimming at V came to 7 bases and at J to 13 bases, leaving 5 bases not matched to a gene. CDR3 sequence (DNA): TGCGCCAGCGGTGGGACAGAACAGTTCTTC. This translates into CASGGTEQFF.

Many counts were recorded for this clonotype. The chain's CDR3 is CASSFERGYNEQFF. As DNA, the CDR3 is TGTGCCAGCAGCTTTGAGCGGGGATACAATGAGCAGTTCTTC. The J gene is TRBJ2-1, the V gene TRBV7-8; TRBD2 matches at 7 bases. After removal of 3 bases from V and 4 bases from J, the junction contained 3 bases not matched to a gene. The CDR3 spans 14 residues. CDR1 and CDR2 from the germline V gene are SGHVS and FQNEAQ. Based on the CDR3 plus reference TRBV7-8 and TRBJ2-1, the full variable domain is GAGVSQSPRYKVAKRGQDVALRCDPISGHVSLFWYQQALGQGPEFLTYFQNEAQLDKSGLPSDRFFAERPEGSVSTLKIQRTQQEDSAVYLCASSFERGYNEQFFGPGTRLTVL.